Listed below are T cell receptor beta chains from one sample, sequenced in a study of blood T cell repertoires in COVID-19. Only in-frame clones appear in the TCRdb table, and some are missing; sequencing was by immunoSEQ multiplex PCR. Seen here are under 170,000 clones, roughly 87% observed once, and the top ten hold over 3.5%. Sample: peripheral blood. The receptor set was obtained from a woman aged 55 to 70 with active or convalescent COVID-19. The CDR3 runs from the conserved cysteine through the conserved F or W. The D gene is left open where the match is weak.

V	J	D	DNA	CDR3
TRBV4-1	TRBJ2-1	-	TGCGCCAGCAGCCAACAGGGGATACTTTACAATGAGCAGTTCTTC	CASSQQGILYNEQFF
TRBV29-1	TRBJ1-1	TRBD1	TGCAGCGTTGACGACAGGGCAGGGTTCACTGAAGCTTTCTTT	CSVDDRAGFTEAFF
TRBV7-2	TRBJ2-7	TRBD1	TGTGCCAGCAGCTTTAACCTCCCGGGACAGGGGGTTGTGCAGTACTTC	CASSFNLPGQGVVQYF
TRBV11-1	TRBJ1-1	-	TGTGCCAGCAGCCGCCGGACAGACAACACTGAAGCTTTCTTT	CASSRRTDNTEAFF
TRBV4-1	TRBJ2-6	TRBD1	TGCGCCAGCAGCCAAGGGGTAACAGGGGTAAACTCTGGGGCCAACGTCCTGACTTTC	CASSQGVTGVNSGANVLTF
TRBV6-2/TRBV6-3	TRBJ1-5	-	TGTGCCAGCAGTTACGAGGTACGGGATCAGCCCCAGCATTTT	CASSYEVRDQPQHF
TRBV2	TRBJ1-3	TRBD1	TGTGCCAGCAGTGAACTTGACAGGGCCGGAAACACCATATATTTT	CASSELDRAGNTIYF
TRBV9	TRBJ1-3	TRBD1	TGTGCCAGCAGCGCCGGGCAGGGGGAAAACACCATATATTTT	CASSAGQGENTIYF
TRBV6-2/TRBV6-3	TRBJ2-2	TRBD2	TGTGCCAGCAGCCGGGGGACTAGCGGGAGCGGGGAGCTGTTTTTT	CASSRGTSGSGELFF
TRBV19	TRBJ2-7	TRBD2	TGTGCCAGTAGCCGAGCGGGGGCCCGGGTCGAGCAGTACTTC	CASSRAGARVEQYF
TRBV19	TRBJ1-3	TRBD1	TGTGCCACCCAAGCCCAGGGGGCATCGACGGGAAACACCATATATTTT	CATQAQGASTGNTIYF
TRBV6-1	TRBJ2-2	-	TGTGCCAGCAGTGATGGCAGTTCGAACACCGGGGAGCTGTTTTTT	CASSDGSSNTGELFF
TRBV3-1/TRBV3-2	TRBJ1-5	-	TGTGCCAGCAGCCAAGATCAGGTCCAGCCCCAGCATTTT	CASSQDQVQPQHF
TRBV7-2	TRBJ1-3	-	TGTGCCAGCAGCCCCCGCGGGGAGCCTGGAAACACCATATATTTT	CASSPRGEPGNTIYF
TRBV7-2	TRBJ1-2	TRBD1	TGTGCCAGCAGCTTCGGGACAGGGGGTAGCTATGGCTACACCTTC	CASSFGTGGSYGYTF
TRBV5-4	TRBJ2-3	TRBD2	TGTGCCAGCAGCTTAGGACTAGCGTCATTGGGCACAGATACGCAGTATTTT	CASSLGLASLGTDTQYF